This TCR beta chain was identified in a study of graft-versus-host responses after intestinal transplantation. Study at large: Transplantation in recipients was multivisceral, liver-intestinal, or isolated intestinal. Each patient got anti-thymocyte globulin induction, then tacrolimus and steroids for three to four years. Study conclusions and caveats: Early declines in HvG clones that occurred post-transplant were associated with peak circulating GvH clone levels. The presence of high graft-versus-host to host-versus-graft clonal ratios in allografts characterized patients with graft-donor T cell macrochimerism.

CDR3 length: 13 residues. V shed 5 bases and J shed 0 bases, with 7 bases lying between them. The germline V gene encodes CDR1 MNHEY and CDR2 SVGAGI. For this clone: Its specificity is not known.

TCRdb keeps only in-frame clones here, not all; method: immunoSEQ multiplex PCR. The profile shows roughly 110,000 clones, about 91% of them singletons. The clonotype comes from a human donor who was the organ donor for an intestinal transplant. The gene calls are TRBV6-5 and TRBJ1-1; D remains unclear. The material sequenced was unstimulated CD4+ T cells sorted from spleen or lymph node cells, taken before transplant. CDR3 protein: CASSTELNTEAFF. DNA of the CDR3: TGTGCCAGCAGTACAGAGTTGAACACTGAAGCTTTCTTT.